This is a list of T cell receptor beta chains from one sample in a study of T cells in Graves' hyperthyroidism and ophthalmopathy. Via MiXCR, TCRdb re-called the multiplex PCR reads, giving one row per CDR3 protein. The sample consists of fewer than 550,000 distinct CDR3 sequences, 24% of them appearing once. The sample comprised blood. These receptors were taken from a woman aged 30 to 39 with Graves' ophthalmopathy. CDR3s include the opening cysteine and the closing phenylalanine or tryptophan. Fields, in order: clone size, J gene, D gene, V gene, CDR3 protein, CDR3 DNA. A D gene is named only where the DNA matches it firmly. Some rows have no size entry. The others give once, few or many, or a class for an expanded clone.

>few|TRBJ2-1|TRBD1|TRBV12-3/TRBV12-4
CASSSRDRGPGVNEQFF
TGTGCCAGCAGTTCCCGGGACAGGGGCCCCGGTGTCAATGAGCAGTTCTTC
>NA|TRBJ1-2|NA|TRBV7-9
CASGAMNGYTF
TGTGCCAGCGGGGCGATGAATGGCTACACCTTC
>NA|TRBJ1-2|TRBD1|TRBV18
CASSFRQGDYGYTF
TGTGCCAGCTCATTCAGACAGGGTGACTATGGCTACACCTTC
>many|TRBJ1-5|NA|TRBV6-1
CASSDGQVNQPQHF
TGTGCCAGCAGTGATGGGCAGGTGAATCAGCCCCAGCATTTT
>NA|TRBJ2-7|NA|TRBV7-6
CASSPEVVGYEQYF
TGTGCCAGCAGCCCCGAGGTGGTGGGCTACGAGCAGTACTTC
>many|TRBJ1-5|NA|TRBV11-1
CASSSGFNQPQHF
TGTGCCAGCAGCTCCGGGTTTAATCAGCCCCAGCATTTT
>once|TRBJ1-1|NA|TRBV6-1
CASRPRGEAMNTEAFF
TGTGCCAGCAGGCCCCGGGGGGAGGCCATGAACACTGAAGCTTTCTTT
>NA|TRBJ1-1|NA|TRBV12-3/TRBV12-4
CASSADGTKNTEAFF
TGTGCCAGCAGCGCCGACGGGACAAAGAACACTGAAGCTTTCTTT
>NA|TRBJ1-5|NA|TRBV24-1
CATSARDGVDQPQHF
TGTGCCACCAGTGCCAGGGACGGCGTGGATCAGCCCCAGCATTTT
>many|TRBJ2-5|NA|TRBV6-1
CASRRLLQGSQETQYF
TGTGCCAGCAGACGCCTTCTACAGGGATCTCAAGAGACCCAGTACTTC
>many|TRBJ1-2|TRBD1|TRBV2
CASSEEGSDRASYTF
TGTGCCAGCAGTGAAGAGGGGTCGGACAGGGCCAGCTACACCTTC
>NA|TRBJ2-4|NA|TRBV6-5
CASSSRSSAKNIQYF
TGTGCCAGCAGTTCTCGGAGCTCGGCCAAAAACATTCAGTACTTC
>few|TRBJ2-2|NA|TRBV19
CASNFGQITNTGELFF
TGTGCCAGTAATTTTGGGCAAATTACGAACACCGGGGAGCTGTTTTTT
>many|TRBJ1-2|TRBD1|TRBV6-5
CASSYSGSMTGNYGYTF
TGTGCCAGCAGTTACAGCGGCTCCATGACAGGGAACTATGGCTACACCTTC
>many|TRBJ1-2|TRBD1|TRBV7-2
CASSLWGQQGGGYTF
TGTGCCAGCAGCTTATGGGGACAGCAGGGTGGGGGCTACACCTTC
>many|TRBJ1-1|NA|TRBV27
CASSSGLTNTEAFF
TGTGCCAGCAGTTCCGGGCTCACCAACACTGAAGCTTTCTTT
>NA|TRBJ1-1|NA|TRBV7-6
CASSLGAGRVEAYF
TGTGCCAGCAGCTTAGGTGCAGGCAGGGTTGAAGCTTACTTT
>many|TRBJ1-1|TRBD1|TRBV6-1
CASSEGGQPPRAFF
TGTGCCAGCAGTGAAGGGGGACAGCCCCCTAGAGCTTTCTTT
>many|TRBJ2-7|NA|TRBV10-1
CASSDDRAYEQYF
TGCGCCAGCAGCGACGACAGAGCCTACGAGCAGTACTTC
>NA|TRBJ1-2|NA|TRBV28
CASSLVAGGYTF
TGTGCCAGCAGTCTCGTTGCGGGCGGCTACACCTTC
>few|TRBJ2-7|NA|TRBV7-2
CASSFPPGEQYF
TGTGCCAGCAGCTTCCCCCCGGGCGAGCAGTACTTC
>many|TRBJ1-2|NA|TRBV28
CASSLYLLNNYGYTF
TGTGCCAGCAGTTTATACCTACTGAATAACTATGGCTACACCTTC
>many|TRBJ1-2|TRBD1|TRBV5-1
CASSQGTGGYTF
TGCGCCAGCTCCCAAGGGACAGGTGGCTACACCTTC
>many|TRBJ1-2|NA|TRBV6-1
CASTGYGGYTF
TGTGCCAGCACCGGATATGGTGGCTACACCTTC
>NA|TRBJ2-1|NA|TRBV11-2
CASSLHGTAGPYNEQFF
TGTGCCAGCAGCTTGCACGGGACAGCGGGTCCCTACAATGAGCAGTTCTTC
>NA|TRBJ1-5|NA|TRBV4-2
CASSQDLDRPQHF
TGTGCCAGCAGCCAAGATTTGGATAGGCCCCAGCATTTT
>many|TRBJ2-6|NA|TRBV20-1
CSASKPAGANVLTF
TGCAGTGCTAGTAAGCCTGCCGGGGCCAACGTCCTGACTTTC